This T cell receptor beta chain was sequenced in a study of early T cells in non-severe SARS-CoV-2 infection. About the research overall: Chains stayed unpaired after sequencing of bulk RNA from unsorted whole blood. General observations from the study: Matching with VDJdb favored anti-spike CD8 responses (missing private and CD4 specificities).

There are 13 residues in the CDR3. The germline V and J ends were trimmed by 0 bases and 9 bases, with 9 bases remaining between them. Germline V gene lookup returns CDR1 MRHNA and CDR2 SNTAGT. This clonotype appeared many times. The antigen is undetermined. Unique molecular identifiers were affixed to single, distinct cDNA molecules. TCRdb ran MiXCR on the 5' RACE reads and lists one entry per CDR3 protein. The sample holds roughly 40,000 distinct CDR3 sequences, over 4% seen once. This receptor was obtained from an adult who was a healthcare worker with PCR-confirmed SARS-CoV-2 infection or an uninfected control (not recorded which). The chain employs TRBV6-4 and TRBJ2-1, with D possibly TRBD2 on 5 matching bases. Input material: whole blood. CDR3 bases: TGTGCCAGCAGTGACTCAGCAGAGGGTGAGCAGTTCTTC. The encoded protein is CASSDSAEGEQFF.